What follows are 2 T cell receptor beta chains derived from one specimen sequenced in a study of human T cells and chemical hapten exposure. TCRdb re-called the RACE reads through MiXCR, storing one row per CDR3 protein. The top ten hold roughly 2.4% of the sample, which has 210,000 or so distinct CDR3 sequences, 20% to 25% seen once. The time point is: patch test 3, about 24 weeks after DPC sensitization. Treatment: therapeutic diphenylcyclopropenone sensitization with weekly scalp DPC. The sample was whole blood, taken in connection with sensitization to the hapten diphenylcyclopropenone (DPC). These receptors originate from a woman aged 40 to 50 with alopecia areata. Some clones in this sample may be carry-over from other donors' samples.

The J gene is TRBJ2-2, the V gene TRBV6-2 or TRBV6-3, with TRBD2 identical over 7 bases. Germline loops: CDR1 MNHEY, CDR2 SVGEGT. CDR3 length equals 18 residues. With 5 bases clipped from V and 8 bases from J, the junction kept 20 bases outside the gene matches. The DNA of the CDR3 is TGTGCCAGCAGTCCGCACCGAAGCTTAGCGGGTTCCTCTGGGGAGCTGTTTTTT. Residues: CASSPHRSLAGSSGELFF.

The CDR3 here is CASVDPRPNTEAFF. In DNA, the CDR3 is TGTGCCAGCGTAGACCCCAGGCCGAACACTGAAGCTTTCTTT. The chain couples TRBV6-8 to TRBJ1-1; the D is unclear. The CDR3 has 14 residues. Germline lookup yields CDR1 MNHGY and CDR2 SAAAGT. V lost 8 bases and J lost 1, with 14 bases in between.